One and the same sample provided the 18 T cell receptor beta chains below, sequenced in a study of T cells in Graves' hyperthyroidism and ophthalmopathy. Amplified TCR beta CDR3 regions derived from RNA transcripts. HTBI primers were employed in a first-round RT-PCR of the TCR CDR3. TCRdb passed the multiplex PCR reads through MiXCR, listing each CDR3 protein once. This sample has some 560,000 distinct CDR3 sequences, with about a sixth found just once. Sequenced: blood. The receptors come from a woman aged 25 to 39 with Graves' hyperthyroidism.

In this sample, this clonotype turned up a few times. The V gene is TRBV19, the J gene TRBJ2-1, with D possibly matching TRBD2 (6 bases). This CDR3 spans 16 amino acids. The V and J ends lost 3 bases and 3 bases respectively, with 15 bases between them. Germline CDR1 and CDR2: LNHDA and SQIVND (reference sequence). The CDR3, as DNA: TGTGCCAGTAGTATGATCGGAGCGGGCCTCTACAATGAGCAGTTCTTC. Translating gives CASSMIGAGLYNEQFF. Combining the CDR3 with reference TRBV19 and TRBJ2-1 gives the whole variable domain DGGITQSPKYLFRKEGQNVTLSCEQNLNHDAMYWYRQDPGQGLRLIYYSQIVNDFQKGDIAEGYSVSREKKESFPLTVTSAQKNPTAFYLCASSMIGAGLYNEQFFGPGTRLTVL.

The chain recombines TRBV6-2 or TRBV6-3 with TRBJ1-5; D is perhaps TRBD1 (5 bases). From germline, CDR1 is MNHEY and CDR2 SVGEGT. This CDR3 has 17 residues. V lost 2 bases and J 4 bases, leaving 18 bases between the germline ends. CDR3 in amino acids: CASSYEREAGGNQPQHF. As DNA, the CDR3 is TGTGCCAGCAGTTACGAGCGGGAAGCGGGGGGAAATCAGCCCCAGCATTTT.

The rearrangement uses TRBV7-2 and TRBJ1-6, with D unclear. Trimming left V 2 bases short and J 5 bases short, with 4 bases between. Germline V lookup: CDR1 SGHTA, CDR2 FQGNSA. The CDR3 contains 13 residues. CDR3 bases: TGTGCCAGCAGCTTACGTAATAATTCACCCCTCCACTTT. Translation gives CASSLRNNSPLHF.

The gene calls are TRBV27 and TRBJ2-1, with D unclear. The germline V gene has CDR1 MNHEY and CDR2 SMNVEV (reference sequence). V lost 5 bases and J lost 0, with 11 bases in between. CDR3 length: 15 residues. The CDR3: CASSPLVGSYNEQFF. For the CDR3, the DNA is TGTGCCAGCAGTCCCCTAGTGGGCTCCTACAATGAGCAGTTCTTC.

The chain uses TRBV7-6 and TRBJ2-7; the match to TRBD2 covers 9 bases. CDR1 SGHVS and CDR2 FNYEAQ come from the germline V gene. V dropped 1 base and J dropped 2; count of bases not matched to a gene: 3. The CDR3 has 15 amino acids. CDR3 sequence reads: CASSLGWTSAYEQYF. DNA of the CDR3: TGTGCCAGCAGCTTAGGGTGGACTAGCGCCTACGAGCAGTACTTC.

This clonotype was counted at least ten times. The chain joins TRBV6-2 or TRBV6-3 to TRBJ1-1; perhaps TRBD1 as D (5 bases). This CDR3 spans 14 amino acids. Trimming took 6 bases from V and 1 from J, leaving 12 bases between them. The germline V gene has CDR1 MNHEY and CDR2 SVGEGT. CDR3 amino acids: CASRVDSPNTEAFF. CDR3 bases: TGTGCCAGCAGAGTAGACAGCCCGAACACTGAAGCTTTCTTT.

In its sample, this clonotype was seen many times. J is TRBJ2-7 and V is TRBV29-1; 11 bases map to TRBD2. Germline V lookup: CDR1 SQVTM, CDR2 ANQGSEA. J was trimmed by 2 bases and V by 6 bases; bases with no gene match: 6. CDR3 length: 14 residues. The CDR3, as DNA: TGCAGCGTGGGGATGGGACTAGCGGCCTACGAGCAGTACTTC. Protein sequence: CSVGMGLAAYEQYF.

This clonotype was counted ten times or more. V is TRBV6-1 and J is TRBJ2-5, with no clear D. Germline V gives CDR1 MNHNS, CDR2 SASEGT. The CDR3 extends over 13 amino acids. The V and J ends lost 5 bases and 3 bases respectively, with 10 bases between them. The chain's CDR3 is CASSPTIEETQYF. CDR3 in DNA: TGTGCCAGCAGTCCGACCATAGAAGAGACCCAGTACTTC.

This clonotype was detected a few times. The rearrangement joins TRBV20-1 to TRBJ2-4; a weak D match, TRBD2 (5 bases). V was trimmed by 2 bases and J by 1 base, leaving 9 bases between them. CDR1 is DFQATT and CDR2 is SNEGSKA in the germline V gene (reference sequence). The CDR3 totals 14 residues. In DNA, the CDR3 is TGCAGTGCTAGATCTCCGGGGGCCAAAAACATTCAGTACTTC. Amino acid sequence: CSARSPGAKNIQYF.

This clonotype showed up just a few times. Given a much more abundant clone one base away, this may be a read error. The chain is built from TRBV27 and TRBJ2-7; 9 positions match TRBD2. CDR3 length: 17 residues. CDR1 is MNHEY, CDR2 SMNVEV, per germline (reference sequence). CDR3 coding DNA: TGTGCCAGCAGTTTATCGGGGTCGACTAGCGGTTACTACGGGCAGTACTTC. It encodes CASSLSGSTSGYYGQYF.

In this sample, this clonotype turned up a few times. The J gene is TRBJ2-1, the V gene TRBV6-5; 12 nucleotides agree with TRBD2. Germline V gives CDR1 MNHEY, CDR2 SVGAGI. The V gene end was trimmed by 4 bases and the J gene end by 4 bases; junction bases not matched to a gene: 17. The CDR3 consists of 20 residues. The CDR3 DNA reads TGTGCCAGCAGTTCAAGACTAGCGGGAGTATTTGCGCCCCGATACAATGAGCAGTTCTTC. Residues: CASSSRLAGVFAPRYNEQFF.

This clonotype was seen a handful of times. The gene calls are TRBV5-5 and TRBJ2-7, with 10 nucleotides matching TRBD1. Per the germline V gene, CDR1 is SGHKS and CDR2 is YYEKEE (reference sequence). The CDR3 runs to 13 residues. V lost 3 bases and J lost 6; bases outside the gene matches: 3. The CDR3 sequence: CASSWDRGFEQYF. CDR3 nucleotide sequence: TGTGCCAGCAGCTGGGACAGGGGTTTCGAGCAGTACTTC.

The rearrangement links TRBV19 to TRBJ1-6, with a weak D call TRBD1 (6 bases). Looked up from germline, CDR1 is LNHDA and CDR2 is SQIVND (reference sequence). The CDR3 runs to 13 residues. Trimming cost V 7 bases and J 5 bases, with 9 bases left between them. CDR3 bases: TGTGCCAGTAATCGACAGGATAATTCACCCCTCCACTTT. Translating gives CASNRQDNSPLHF. Combining the CDR3 with reference TRBV19 and TRBJ1-6 gives the whole variable domain DGGITQSPKYLFRKEGQNVTLSCEQNLNHDAMYWYRQDPGQGLRLIYYSQIVNDFQKGDIAEGYSVSREKKESFPLTVTSAQKNPTAFYLCASNRQDNSPLHFGNGTRLTVT.

This chain uses TRBV29-1 with TRBJ2-4; 9 bases fit TRBD2. Germline V lookup: CDR1 SQVTM, CDR2 ANQGSEA. The CDR3 is 16 residues long. Trimming took 7 bases from V and 4 from J; bases not matched to a gene: 14. Here the CDR3 reads CSGRIGGRAQKNIQYF. The CDR3 DNA reads as TGCAGCGGGAGGATCGGCGGGAGGGCCCAAAAAAACATTCAGTACTTC.

This clonotype was counted only a few times. The V gene is TRBV7-2, the J gene TRBJ1-2; 9 nucleotides align to TRBD1. V lost 7 bases to trimming and J lost 8 bases; unmatched junction nucleotides: 11. This CDR3 spans 14 amino acids. Germline CDR1 SGHTA, CDR2 FQGNSA. CDR3 nucleotides: TGTGCCAGCACCCCCCTGGGACAGGGTGTAGGCTACACCTTC. Translating gives CASTPLGQGVGYTF.

The chain uses TRBV20-1 and TRBJ2-2; tentatively, D is TRBD2 (6 bases). The V and J ends lost 2 bases and 5 bases respectively, with 18 bases between them. CDR3 length equals 16 residues. The germline CDR1 and CDR2 sequences are DFQATT and SNEGSKA (reference sequence). Here the CDR3 DNA reads TGCAGTGCTAGATCCGGAAGGGGAGGAGGGACCGGGGAGCTGTTTTTT. This translates into CSARSGRGGGTGELFF.

At least ten counts were recorded for this clonotype. This chain connects TRBV6-1 to TRBJ2-3; TRBD2 agrees at 15 bases. The CDR3 runs to 18 residues. Germline CDR1 reads MNHNS; CDR2 reads SASEGT. The V and J ends lost 6 bases and 4 bases, in that order; junction bases with no gene match: 11. The DNA for the CDR3 is TGTGCCAGCAGGACAGAATGGACTAGCGGGAGGGTGGCAGATACGCAGTATTTT. The encoded protein is CASRTEWTSGRVADTQYF.

This clonotype was picked up many times. The gene calls are TRBV20-1 and TRBJ1-1; 8 bases are a match to TRBD1. Germline values: CDR1 DFQATT, CDR2 SNEGSKA (reference sequence). The ends lost 5 bases at V and 0 bases at J; junction bases unmatched: 11. The CDR3 length is 16 residues. The CDR3 sequence is CSAPPGQGEMNTEAFF. CDR3 nucleotides: TGCAGTGCTCCGCCTGGACAGGGTGAGATGAACACTGAAGCTTTCTTT.